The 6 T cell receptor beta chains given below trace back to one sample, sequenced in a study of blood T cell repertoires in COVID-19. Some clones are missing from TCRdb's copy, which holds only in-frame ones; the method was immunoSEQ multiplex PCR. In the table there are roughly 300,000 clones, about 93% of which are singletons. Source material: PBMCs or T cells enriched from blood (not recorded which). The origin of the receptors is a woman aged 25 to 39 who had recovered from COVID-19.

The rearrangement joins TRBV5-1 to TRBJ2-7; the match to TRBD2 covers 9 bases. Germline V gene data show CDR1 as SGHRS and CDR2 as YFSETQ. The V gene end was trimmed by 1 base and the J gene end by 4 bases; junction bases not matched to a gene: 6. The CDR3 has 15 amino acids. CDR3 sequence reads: CASSLQREAAYEQYF. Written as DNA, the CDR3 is TGCGCCAGCAGCTTGCAGCGGGAGGCTGCGTACGAGCAGTACTTC.

The CDR3: CASSSPGLAGGPGSYNEQFF. The CDR3 DNA sequence: TGTGCCAGCAGTTCCCCTGGACTAGCGGGAGGGCCGGGCTCCTACAATGAGCAGTTCTTC. The chain couples TRBV28 to TRBJ2-1, with 15 bases identical to TRBD2. The CDR3 runs 20 residues. Germline assignment: CDR1 MDHEN and CDR2 SYDVKM. The V gene end was trimmed by 4 bases and the J gene end by 0 bases; junction bases not matched to a gene: 10.

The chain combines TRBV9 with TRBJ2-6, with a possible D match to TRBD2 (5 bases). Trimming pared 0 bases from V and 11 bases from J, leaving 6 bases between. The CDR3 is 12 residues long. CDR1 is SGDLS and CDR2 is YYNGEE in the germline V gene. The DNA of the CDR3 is TGTGCCAGCAGCGTAGGGGGAGACGTCCTGACTTTC. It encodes CASSVGGDVLTF.

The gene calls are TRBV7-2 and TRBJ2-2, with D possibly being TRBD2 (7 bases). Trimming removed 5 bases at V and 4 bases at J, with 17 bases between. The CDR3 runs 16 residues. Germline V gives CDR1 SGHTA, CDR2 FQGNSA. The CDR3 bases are TGTGCCAGCAGCCCATCGGGGGGCCAGCGCACCGGGGAGCTGTTTTTT. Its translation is CASSPSGGQRTGELFF.

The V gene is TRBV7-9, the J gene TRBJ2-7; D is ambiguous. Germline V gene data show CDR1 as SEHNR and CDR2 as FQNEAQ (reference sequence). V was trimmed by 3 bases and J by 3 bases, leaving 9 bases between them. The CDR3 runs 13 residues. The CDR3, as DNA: TGTGCCAGCAGCTTTTCCCCTATCTACGAGCAGTACTTC. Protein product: CASSFSPIYEQYF.

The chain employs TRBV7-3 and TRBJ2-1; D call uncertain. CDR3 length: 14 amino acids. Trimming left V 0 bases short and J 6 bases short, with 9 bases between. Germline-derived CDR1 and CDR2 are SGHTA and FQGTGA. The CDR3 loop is CASSLTPSRNEQFF. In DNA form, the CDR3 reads TGTGCCAGCAGCTTAACGCCGAGTCGCAATGAGCAGTTCTTC.